This T cell receptor beta chain is drawn from a study of blood T cell repertoires in COVID-19. On the study more broadly: Whether acute or convalescent, the COVID-19 samples came from the United States, Italy and Spain.

The CDR3 totals 13 residues. CDR1 is MNHEY, CDR2 SVGAGI, per germline. Trimming removed 8 bases from V and 7 bases from J; junction bases left unmatched: 8. Across 20 to 25 US areas, participants ranged in age from roughly 18 to 95 years. In the original processing: For nucleated cells, counts were estimated from reference gene primer amplification. Using immunoSEQ multiplex PCR, the repertoire was profiled, and TCRdb retains in-frame clones only, with some absent. The V and J calls and clone size come from that table; D and trimming were worked out from the DNA. This sample has 150,000 to 200,000 clones, with over 70% found just once.

What was sequenced was PBMCs or T cells enriched from blood (not recorded which). The rearrangement links TRBV6-5 to TRBJ1-2, with 9 bases aligning to TRBD1. The source of this sequence is a woman aged 55 to 70 who had recovered from COVID-19. The CDR3 is CASSVGQGFGYTF. CDR3 bases: TGTGCCAGCTCCGTGGGACAGGGCTTTGGCTACACCTTC.